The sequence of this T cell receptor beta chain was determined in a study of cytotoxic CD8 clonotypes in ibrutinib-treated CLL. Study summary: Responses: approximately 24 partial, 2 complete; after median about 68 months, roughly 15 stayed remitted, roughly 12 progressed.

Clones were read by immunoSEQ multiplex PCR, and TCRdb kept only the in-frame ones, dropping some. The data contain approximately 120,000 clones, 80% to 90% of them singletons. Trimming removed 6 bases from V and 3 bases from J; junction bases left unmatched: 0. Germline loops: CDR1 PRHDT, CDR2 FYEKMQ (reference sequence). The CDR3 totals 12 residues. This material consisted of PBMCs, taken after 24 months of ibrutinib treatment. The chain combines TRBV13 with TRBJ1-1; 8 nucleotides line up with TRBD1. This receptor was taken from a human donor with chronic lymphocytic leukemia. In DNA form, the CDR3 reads TGTGCCAGCAGGGGACAGGACACTGAAGCTTTCTTT. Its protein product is CASRGQDTEAFF.